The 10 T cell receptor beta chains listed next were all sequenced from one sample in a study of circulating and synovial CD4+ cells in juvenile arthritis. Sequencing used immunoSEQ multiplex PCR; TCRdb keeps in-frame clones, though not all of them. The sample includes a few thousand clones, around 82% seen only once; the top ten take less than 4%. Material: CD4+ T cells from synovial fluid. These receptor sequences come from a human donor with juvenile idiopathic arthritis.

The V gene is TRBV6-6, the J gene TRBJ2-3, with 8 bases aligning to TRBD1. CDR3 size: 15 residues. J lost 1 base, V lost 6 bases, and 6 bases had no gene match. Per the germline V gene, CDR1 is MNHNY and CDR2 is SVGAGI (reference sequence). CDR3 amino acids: CASRGQGPGTDTQYF. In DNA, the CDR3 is TGTGCCAGCAGAGGACAGGGCCCGGGCACAGATACGCAGTATTTT.

The CDR3 loop is CASREQGAGTEAFF. CDR3 in DNA: TGTGCCAGCAGGGAACAGGGGGCGGGCACTGAAGCTTTCTTT. This chain joins TRBV2 and TRBJ1-1; 9 bases are a match to TRBD1. Germline V lookup: CDR1 SNHLY, CDR2 FYNNEI. Trimming at V came to 6 bases and at J to 4 bases, leaving 6 bases not matched to a gene. The CDR3 length is 14 residues.

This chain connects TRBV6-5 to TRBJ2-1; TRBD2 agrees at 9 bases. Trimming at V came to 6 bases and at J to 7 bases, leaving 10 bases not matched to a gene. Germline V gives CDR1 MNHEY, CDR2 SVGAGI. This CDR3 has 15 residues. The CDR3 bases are TGTGCCAGCAGGAACCCGGGACTAGCCGTAAATGAGCAGTTCTTC. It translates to CASRNPGLAVNEQFF.

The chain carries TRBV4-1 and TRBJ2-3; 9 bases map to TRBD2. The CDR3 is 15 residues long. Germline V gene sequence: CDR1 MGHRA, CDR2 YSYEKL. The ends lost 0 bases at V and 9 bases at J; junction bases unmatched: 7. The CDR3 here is CASSQDTSGRLTQYF. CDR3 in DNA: TGCGCCAGCAGCCAAGATACTAGCGGGCGTTTGACGCAGTATTTT.

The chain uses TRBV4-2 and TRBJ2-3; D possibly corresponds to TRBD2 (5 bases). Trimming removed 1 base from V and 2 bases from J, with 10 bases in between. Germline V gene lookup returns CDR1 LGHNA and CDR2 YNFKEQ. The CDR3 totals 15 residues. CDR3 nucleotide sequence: TGTGCCAGCAGCCAAGTGGCGGGCCTCACAGATACGCAGTATTTT. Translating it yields CASSQVAGLTDTQYF.

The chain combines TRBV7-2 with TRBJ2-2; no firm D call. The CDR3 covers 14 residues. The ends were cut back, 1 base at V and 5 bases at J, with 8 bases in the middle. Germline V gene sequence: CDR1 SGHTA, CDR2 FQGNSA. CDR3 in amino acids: CASSLVSGTGELFF. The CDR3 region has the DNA TGTGCCAGCAGCTTAGTATCCGGGACCGGGGAGCTGTTTTTT.

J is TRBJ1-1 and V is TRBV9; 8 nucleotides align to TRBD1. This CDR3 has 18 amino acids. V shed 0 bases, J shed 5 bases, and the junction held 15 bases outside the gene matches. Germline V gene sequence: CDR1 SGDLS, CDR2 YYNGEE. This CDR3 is CASSVEGQGVLGGTEAFF. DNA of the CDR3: TGTGCCAGCAGCGTAGAAGGACAGGGCGTCCTTGGGGGAACTGAAGCTTTCTTT. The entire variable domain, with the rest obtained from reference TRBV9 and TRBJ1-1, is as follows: DSGVTQTPKHLITATGQRVTLRCSPRSGDLSVYWYQQSLDQGLQFLIQYYNGEERAKGNILERFSAQQFPDLHSELNLSSLELGDSALYFCASSVEGQGVLGGTEAFFGQGTRLTVV.

CDR3 bases: TGTGCCAGCAGCTTAGCCAGAGCGGTGGGCGGAGAGCAGTACTTC. Translated: CASSLARAVGGEQYF. The genes are TRBV7-2 and TRBJ2-7, with a tentative D call TRBD2 (5 bases). Trimming removed 0 bases at V and 7 bases at J, with 16 bases between. CDR3 size: 15 residues. CDR1 and CDR2 from the germline V gene are SGHTA and FQGNSA.

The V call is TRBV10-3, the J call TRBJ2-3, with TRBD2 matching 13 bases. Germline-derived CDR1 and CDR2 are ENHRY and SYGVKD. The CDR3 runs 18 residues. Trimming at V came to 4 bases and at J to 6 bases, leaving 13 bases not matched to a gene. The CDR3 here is CAISAPIGLAGVTDTQYF. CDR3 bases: TGTGCCATCAGTGCCCCGATCGGACTAGCGGGAGTAACCGATACGCAGTATTTT.

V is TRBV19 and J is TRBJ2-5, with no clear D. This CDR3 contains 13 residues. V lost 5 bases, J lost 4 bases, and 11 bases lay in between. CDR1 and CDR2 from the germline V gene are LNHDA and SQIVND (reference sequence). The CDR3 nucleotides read TGTGCCAGTAGTGCTCTAGATGGAGAGACCCAGTACTTC. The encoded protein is CASSALDGETQYF. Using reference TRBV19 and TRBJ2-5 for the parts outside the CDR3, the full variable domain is DGGITQSPKYLFRKEGQNVTLSCEQNLNHDAMYWYRQDPGQGLRLIYYSQIVNDFQKGDIAEGYSVSREKKESFPLTVTSAQKNPTAFYLCASSALDGETQYFGPGTRLLVL.